What follows is one T cell receptor (beta chain) and its context. This entry is derived from a study of blood T cell repertoires in COVID-19. Study information: The United States, Italy and Spain were the sources of the acute and convalescent COVID-19 samples. From T cells, B-cell-depleted T cells, or PBMCs came the material, which was cDNA or gDNA.

In the original processing: Reference gene primers were amplified, and this amplification served to estimate nucleated cell counts. Clones were sequenced by immunoSEQ multiplex PCR, and TCRdb holds only the in-frame ones, with some missing. The D gene and trimming were derived from the DNA, and the V and J assignments and clone size from that table. The data contain 250,000 to 300,000 clones, roughly 80% of them singletons. V shed 2 bases and J shed 5 bases, with 13 bases lying between them. Per the germline V gene, CDR1 is SGHVS and CDR2 is FQNEAQ. The CDR3 contains 14 residues. The rearrangement joins TRBV7-8 to TRBJ2-7; D uncertain. Sequenced input: peripheral blood. The receptor was isolated from a man between 60 and 75 years old with acute or convalescent COVID-19. Here the CDR3 DNA reads TGTGCCAGCAGCTTACCCGGGTTATCGGACGAGCAGTACTTC. It codes for CASSLPGLSDEQYF. Based on the CDR3 plus reference TRBV7-8 and TRBJ2-7, the full variable domain is GAGVSQSPRYKVAKRGQDVALRCDPISGHVSLFWYQQALGQGPEFLTYFQNEAQLDKSGLPSDRFFAERPEGSVSTLKIQRTQQEDSAVYLCASSLPGLSDEQYFGPGTRLTVT.